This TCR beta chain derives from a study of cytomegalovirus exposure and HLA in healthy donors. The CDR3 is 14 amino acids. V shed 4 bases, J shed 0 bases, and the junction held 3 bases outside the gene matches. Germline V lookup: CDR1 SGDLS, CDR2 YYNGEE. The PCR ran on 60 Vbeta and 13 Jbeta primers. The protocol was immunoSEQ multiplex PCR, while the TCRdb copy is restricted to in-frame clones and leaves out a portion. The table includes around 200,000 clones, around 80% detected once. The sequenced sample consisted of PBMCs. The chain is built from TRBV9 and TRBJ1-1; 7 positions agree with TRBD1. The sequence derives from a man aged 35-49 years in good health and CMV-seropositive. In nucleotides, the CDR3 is TGTGCCAGCAGCAAGGGACAGCTGAACACTGAAGCTTTCTTT. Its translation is CASSKGQLNTEAFF.